These 20 T cell receptor beta chains came from one sample sequenced in a study of chemoradiotherapy in HPV16-positive cancers. Profiling relied on immunoSEQ multiplex PCR, and the TCRdb table lists in-frame clones only, not all of them. The sample carries about 10,000 clones, more than 75% recorded once. This specimen was blood, taken from a patient who underwent chemoradiotherapy. The receptors stem from a human donor with HPV-associated anogenital cancer.

The chain employs TRBV6-1 and TRBJ2-3; D possibly corresponds to TRBD2 (7 bases). V gave up 4 bases and J gave up 2 bases, with 16 bases separating them. There are 16 residues in the CDR3. CDR1 MNHNS and CDR2 SASEGT come from the germline V gene. The CDR3 protein is CASSGGWRGHTDTQYF. CDR3 sequence (DNA): TGTGCCAGCAGTGGCGGTTGGCGGGGGCACACAGATACGCAGTATTTT.

The V gene is TRBV7-6, the J gene TRBJ2-5; weak D call: TRBD1 (5 bases). V gave up 5 bases and J gave up 5 bases, with 9 bases separating them. The CDR3 is made up of 12 amino acids. Germline V gene lookup returns CDR1 SGHVS and CDR2 FNYEAQ. CDR3 sequence: CASSVQEETQYF. The CDR3 coding sequence is TGTGCCAGCAGCGTACAGGAGGAGACCCAGTACTTC.

This chain connects TRBV11-1 to TRBJ2-5, with a tentative D call TRBD2 (5 bases). Looked up from germline, CDR1 is SGHAT and CDR2 is FQDESV (reference sequence). This CDR3 has 16 residues. Trimming stripped 5 bases from V and 4 bases from J, with 20 bases between. The CDR3 coding sequence is TGTGCCAGCAGCCCCCCATGGGAGAACCCCTTAGAGACCCAGTACTTC. Translating gives CASSPPWENPLETQYF.

The V and J genes are TRBV29-1 and TRBJ2-7, with D unclear. This CDR3 spans 13 amino acids. The V end lost 6 bases, the J end lost 2 bases, and 14 bases lay between the germline ends. The germline gives CDR1 SQVTM, CDR2 ANQGSEA. The CDR3 DNA is TGCAGCGTAATAGGTTACAAAACCTACGAGCAGTACTTC. This gives the protein CSVIGYKTYEQYF.

The chain carries TRBV9 and TRBJ2-2; no definite D call. This CDR3 has 16 residues. Germline V gives CDR1 SGDLS, CDR2 YYNGEE. V was clipped by 0 bases and J by 1 base, with 10 bases between them. The CDR3 DNA is TGTGCCAGCAGCGTAGGCACAGACATGAACACCGGGGAGCTGTTTTTT. This gives the protein CASSVGTDMNTGELFF.

The chain couples TRBV9 to TRBJ2-3; TRBD2 matches at 13 bases. Germline V gives CDR1 SGDLS, CDR2 YYNGEE. Trimming removed 5 bases from V and 4 bases from J; junction bases left unmatched: 7. The CDR3 totals 16 residues. The CDR3: CASSKTGTSGADTQYF. The CDR3 region has the DNA TGTGCCAGCAGTAAAACAGGGACTAGCGGGGCAGATACGCAGTATTTT. Complete variable domain (other parts from reference TRBV9 and TRBJ2-3): DSGVTQTPKHLITATGQRVTLRCSPRSGDLSVYWYQQSLDQGLQFLIQYYNGEERAKGNILERFSAQQFPDLHSELNLSSLELGDSALYFCASSKTGTSGADTQYFGPGTRLTVL.

This chain joins TRBV5-4 and TRBJ2-1; a possible D gene is TRBD1 (6 bases). Trimming removed 0 bases at V and 6 bases at J, with 10 bases between. The CDR3 is 14 amino acids. CDR1 is SGHNT and CDR2 is YYREEE in the germline V gene (reference sequence). CDR3 nucleotide sequence: TGTGCCAGCAGCTTGGGCCAAGGGGGCAATGAGCAGTTCTTC. Its translation is CASSLGQGGNEQFF.

This rearrangement joins TRBV7-9 to TRBJ2-7; tentative D call: TRBD1 (6 bases). Germline lookup yields CDR1 SEHNR and CDR2 FQNEAQ (reference sequence). Trimming stripped 4 bases from V and 4 bases from J, with 20 bases between. This CDR3 has 16 amino acids. The CDR3 DNA sequence: TGTGCCAGCAGCTCCCCTCCAAGAGGGGGAGATTACGAGCAGTACTTC. Its protein product is CASSSPPRGGDYEQYF. The whole variable domain, remainder taken from reference TRBV7-9 and TRBJ2-7, is DTGVSQNPRHKITKRGQNVTFRCDPISEHNRLYWYRQTLGQGPEFLTYFQNEAQLEKSRLLSDRFSAERPKGSFSTLEIQRTEQGDSAMYLCASSSPPRGGDYEQYFGPGTRLTVT.

This clone was observed a single time. The chain combines TRBV4-1 with TRBJ1-5; 7 bases fit TRBD1. The length of the CDR3 is 15 residues. V shed 3 bases, J shed 3 bases, and the junction held 5 bases outside the gene matches. CDR1 is MGHRA, CDR2 YSYEKL, per germline. CDR3 region: CASSHSGTDNQPQHF. CDR3 sequence (DNA): TGCGCCAGCAGCCATTCCGGGACAGACAATCAGCCCCAGCATTTT.

The rearrangement joins TRBV6-5 to TRBJ1-1, with D perhaps matching TRBD1 (5 bases). CDR1 and CDR2 (germline): MNHEY, SVGAGI. The CDR3 sequence is 13 residues long. The ends were cut back, 4 bases at V and 7 bases at J, with 13 bases in the middle. CDR3 amino acids: CASSSGEGYEAFF. For the CDR3, the DNA is TGTGCCAGCAGTTCGGGGGAGGGCTATGAAGCTTTCTTT.

This clone is a singleton in its sample. This chain uses TRBV7-6 with TRBJ2-7, with TRBD1 matching 9 bases. CDR1 is SGHVS and CDR2 is FNYEAQ in the germline V gene. CDR3 size: 16 residues. Trimming removed 5 bases from V and 7 bases from J; junction bases left unmatched: 15. The CDR3 reads CASSPHPGTGWVEQYF. CDR3 coding DNA: TGTGCCAGCAGCCCGCACCCCGGGACAGGGTGGGTAGAGCAGTACTTC.

This clone was seen once. This sample includes further DNA sequences coding for the same CDR3. The V call is TRBV30, the J call TRBJ2-5; D gene uncertain. V lost 0 bases to trimming and J lost 5 bases, with 10 bases between them. This CDR3 is 13 amino acids long. The germline V gene has CDR1 GTSNPN and CDR2 SVGIG (reference sequence). The CDR3 sequence: CAWSVGTKETQYF. The CDR3 DNA follows: TGTGCCTGGAGTGTGGGCACTAAGGAGACCCAGTACTTC.

The V gene is TRBV5-1, the J gene TRBJ2-3; D remains unclear. V lost 3 bases and J 4 bases, leaving 9 bases between the germline ends. Per germline, CDR1 SGHRS and CDR2 YFSETQ. This CDR3 contains 13 residues. The CDR3 loop reads CASSSPGADTQYF. The CDR3 DNA follows: TGCGCCAGCAGCTCCCCGGGCGCAGATACGCAGTATTTT.

This chain uses TRBV5-1 with TRBJ2-3; 9 bases are a match to TRBD1. Germline V gene lookup returns CDR1 SGHRS and CDR2 YFSETQ. The ends lost 5 bases at V and 4 bases at J; junction bases unmatched: 11. The CDR3 is 16 amino acids. This CDR3 is CASRREGTGKADTQYF. CDR3 sequence (DNA): TGCGCCAGCAGGAGGGAAGGGACAGGGAAAGCAGATACGCAGTATTTT.

The CDR3 DNA is TGCGCCAGCAGCCTTTCGGCCTTGAACACTGAAGCTTTCTTT. This gives the protein CASSLSALNTEAFF. The chain recombines TRBV4-3 with TRBJ1-1; D gene uncertain. CDR1 and CDR2 (germline): LGHNA, YSLEER. The CDR3 runs to 14 residues. V lost 4 bases and J lost 0, with 9 bases in between.

This chain links TRBV19 with TRBJ1-2, with D maybe TRBD1 (6 bases). V gave up 3 bases and J gave up 7 bases, with 21 bases separating them. Germline V gene lookup returns CDR1 LNHDA and CDR2 SQIVND (reference sequence). CDR3 length: 16 amino acids. The CDR3 protein is CASSIRGTGRHGGYTF. CDR3 DNA: TGTGCCAGTAGTATCAGGGGAACAGGGCGCCATGGTGGCTACACCTTC.

The chain couples TRBV5-5 to TRBJ1-1; D is undetermined. The V gene's germline CDR1 is SGHKS and CDR2 YYEKEE (reference sequence). The CDR3 is made up of 13 amino acids. Trimming left V 0 bases short and J 2 bases short, with 5 bases between. CDR3 region: CASSLDSNTEAFF. The DNA for the CDR3 is TGTGCCAGCAGCTTGGACAGTAACACTGAAGCTTTCTTT.

This rearrangement joins TRBV7-3 to TRBJ1-1; D gene ambiguous. The CDR3 totals 14 residues. Trimming pared 5 bases from V and 4 bases from J, leaving 14 bases between. The V gene's germline CDR1 is SGHTA and CDR2 FQGTGA. Written as DNA, the CDR3 is TGTGCCAGCAGCCCCACCGGGCGGAGCACTGAAGCTTTCTTT. Translated: CASSPTGRSTEAFF. Filled out from reference TRBV7-3 and TRBJ1-1, the complete variable domain reads GAGVSQTPSNKVTEKGKYVELRCDPISGHTALYWYRQSLGQGPEFLIYFQGTGAADDSGLPNDRFFAVRPEGSVSTLKIQRTERGDSAVYLCASSPTGRSTEAFFGQGTRLTVV.

The V and J genes are TRBV27 and TRBJ1-4, with D hard to call. Trimming took 5 bases from V and 16 from J, leaving 14 bases between them. This CDR3 region has 11 residues. In germline, CDR1 is MNHEY, CDR2 SMNVEV (reference sequence). The DNA of the CDR3 is TGTGCCAGCAGTGACGGAGTAGTAAAGTTTTTT. It is translated as CASSDGVVKFF.

This sequence joins TRBV9 and TRBJ1-2, with 8 bases aligning to TRBD1. The trim removed 4 bases at V and 4 bases at J, leaving 9 bases unmatched. The CDR3 loop spans 15 amino acids. From germline, CDR1 is SGDLS and CDR2 YYNGEE. The CDR3 loop reads CASSLGQGLGYGYTF. The CDR3 DNA sequence: TGTGCCAGCAGCTTAGGACAGGGATTAGGCTATGGCTACACCTTC.